This TCR beta chain was sequenced in a study of neurological immune-mediated disorders. General study findings and limits: Levels of TCR clonal expansion peaked in HTLV-1-associated myelopathy and reached their lowest in multiple sclerosis, under those of healthy controls. No CDR3 amino acid sequences recurred among expanded clones across subjects, suggesting private repertoires in all groups.

5'RACE with 10-nucleotide random UMIs produced the cDNA. One entry per CDR3 protein, called by TCRdb with MiXCR from the 5' RACE reads. The data hold approximately 48,000 distinct CDR3 sequences, with roughly 15% observed a single time. The CDR3 spans 14 residues. V was shortened by 0 bases and J by 4 bases, with 9 bases between the two germline ends. Unsorted libraries were derived from 2 million PBMCs stored at -80 C. In this sample, this clonotype turned up many times. No antigen is known for it. The chain is built from TRBV12-3 or TRBV12-4 and TRBJ1-1; possibly TRBD1 for D (5 bases). The sequence was collected from a man aged 55-75 years in good health. The specimen sequenced was PBMCs. CDR3 nucleotide sequence: TGTGCCAGCAGTTTAGCGTTGGGGGGCACTGAAGCTTTCTTT. Translating it yields CASSLALGGTEAFF.